The 20 T cell receptor beta chains listed next were all sequenced from one sample in a study of T cells in Graves' hyperthyroidism and ophthalmopathy (dated by TCRdb to about 2019). Libraries were prepared through multiplex PCR. Reads for this sample came from an Illumina HiSeq 2000. TCR beta CDR3 regions were amplified from RNA transcripts. The TCR CDR3 was subjected to a first round of RT-PCR using the HTBI primer set and the Qiagen OneStep RT-PCR kit. Using fastp at Q25 and MiXCR, TCRdb reprocessed the public reads and kept productive beta chains. CDR3 protein sequences are deduplicated, and each keeps its most common genes and DNA. The sample has hundreds of thousands of distinct CDR3 sequences on record, 18% of them singletons. Approximately 16% of the sample is in the top ten clones. Material for sequencing was blood. The receptors originated from a woman in her forties or fifties with Graves' hyperthyroidism that later progressed to Graves' ophthalmopathy.

This clonotype was seen ten or more times. V is TRBV5-1 and J is TRBJ2-1; 7 nucleotides agree with TRBD1. The CDR3 length is 14 residues. Trimming cost V 4 bases and J 3 bases; bases outside gene matches: 4. Germline V lookup: CDR1 SGHRS, CDR2 YFSETQ. CDR3 sequence: CASSAGTDYNEQFF. As DNA, the CDR3 is TGCGCCAGCAGCGCCGGGACAGACTACAATGAGCAGTTCTTC.

This clonotype came up many times. The CDR3 reads CASIDTGPYNEQFF. CDR3 coding DNA: TGTGCCAGCATAGATACAGGACCTTACAATGAGCAGTTCTTC. The chain joins TRBV2 to TRBJ2-1; possibly TRBD1 for D (5 bases). Trimming removed 7 bases at V and 4 bases at J, with 14 bases between. The length of the CDR3 is 14 residues. Germline V gene data show CDR1 as SNHLY and CDR2 as FYNNEI. The entire variable domain, with the rest obtained from reference TRBV2 and TRBJ2-1, is as follows: EPEVTQTPSHQVTQMGQEVILRCVPISNHLYFYWYRQILGQKVEFLVSFYNNEISEKSEIFDDQFSVERPDGSNFTLKIRSTKLEDSAMYFCASIDTGPYNEQFFGPGTRLTVL.

Regarding this clonotype: A much larger clone lies one base from this, so it may be a read error. This rearrangement joins TRBV3-1 to TRBJ1-1; D possibly corresponds to TRBD1 (6 bases). The CDR3 extends over 16 amino acids. Germline values: CDR1 LGHDT, CDR2 YNNKEL (reference sequence). Here the CDR3 reads CASSHQPGHRTTEASF. The CDR3 nucleotides read TGTGCCAGCAGCCACCAGCCGGGACACCGTACCACTGAAGCTTCCTTT.

This sequence joins TRBV7-8 and TRBJ2-2; maybe TRBD2 (7 bases). Deletions cut 2 bases from V and 12 bases from J, with 13 bases between. Germline loops: CDR1 SGHVS, CDR2 FQNEAQ. The length of the CDR3 is 13 residues. The CDR3 sequence: CASSLLGGLQLFF. The CDR3 bases are TGTGCCAGCAGCTTATTGGGGGGGCTCCAGCTGTTTTTT.

This chain uses TRBV3-1 with TRBJ2-7; D tentatively fits TRBD1 or TRBD2 (5 bases each). V shed 0 bases and J shed 3 bases, with 12 bases lying between them. The CDR3 has 15 residues. Germline V gives CDR1 LGHDT, CDR2 YNNKEL (reference sequence). CDR3 in DNA: TGTGCCAGCAGCCAAGATTCGGGGACCTTCTACGAGCAGTACTTC. Translation: CASSQDSGTFYEQYF.

This clonotype has just a few counts. This chain links TRBV20-1 with TRBJ1-2; 8 nucleotides align to TRBD1. Germline V gene data show CDR1 as DFQATT and CDR2 as SNEGSKA (reference sequence). This CDR3 has 12 residues. Trimming cost V 2 bases and J 7 bases; bases outside gene matches: 3. This CDR3 reads CSARQGAVGYTF. CDR3 nucleotides: TGCAGTGCTAGACAGGGGGCTGTTGGCTACACCTTC.

This chain uses TRBV12-3 or TRBV12-4 with TRBJ1-1; 8 bases map to TRBD1. This CDR3 is built from 17 residues. V lost 7 bases and J lost 4; bases outside the gene matches: 17. The CDR3 spells CASTNGQGFTVRTEAFF. The CDR3 DNA is TGTGCCAGCACCAACGGACAGGGTTTTACTGTGCGCACTGAAGCTTTCTTT.

In its sample, this clonotype was seen a few times. This chain connects TRBV3-1 to TRBJ1-6; no clear D gene. The CDR3 spans 13 residues. Trimming stripped 0 bases from V and 11 bases from J, with 8 bases between. Germline V CDR1 and CDR2: LGHDT, YNNKEL (reference sequence). CDR3 amino acids: CASSQDRPTPLHF. As DNA, the CDR3 is TGTGCCAGCAGCCAAGATCGGCCAACACCCCTCCACTTT.

The V gene is TRBV9, the J gene TRBJ1-4; 9 positions agree with TRBD1. The germline V gene has CDR1 SGDLS and CDR2 YYNGEE. The CDR3 has 14 residues. J lost 8 bases, V lost 3 bases, and 5 bases had no gene match. The CDR3 reads CASSAGQGWEKLFF. Here the CDR3 DNA reads TGTGCCAGCAGCGCGGGACAGGGATGGGAAAAACTGTTTTTT.

The chain has TRBV7-6 and TRBJ2-3; 15 bases are shared with TRBD2. Per the germline V gene, CDR1 is SGHVS and CDR2 is FNYEAQ. The ends lost 5 bases at V and 0 bases at J; junction bases unmatched: 6. The length of the CDR3 is 18 residues. The CDR3 protein is CASSARTSGGASTDTQYF. The CDR3 region has the DNA TGTGCCAGCAGCGCAAGGACTAGCGGGGGGGCGAGCACAGATACGCAGTATTTT.

As regards this clonotype: One junction end disagrees with the germline gene, perhaps due to a read error. This chain links TRBV4-2 with TRBJ1-1, with D hard to call. CDR3 length equals 13 residues. CDR1 is LGHNA and CDR2 is YNFKEQ in the germline V gene. The DNA of the CDR3 is TGTGTCAGCAGCCAAGACGTGAACACTGAAGCTTTCTTT. Translating gives CVSSQDVNTEAFF.

A remark on this clonotype: Being one base from a much bigger clone, this may be a read error. The chain links TRBV5-1 to TRBJ1-5; 7 nucleotides align to TRBD1. The CDR3 length is 14 residues. Germline lookup yields CDR1 SGHRS and CDR2 YFSETQ. The CDR3 sequence: CASSHTDRAQPQHF. The CDR3 nucleotides are TGTGCCAGCAGCCATACTGACAGGGCTCAGCCCCAGCATTTT.

The J gene is TRBJ1-6, the V gene TRBV6-5; 7 bases map to TRBD1. The CDR3 spans 15 residues. Germline CDR1 MNHEY, CDR2 SVGAGI. V shed 2 bases, J shed 6 bases, and the junction held 4 bases outside the gene matches. CDR3 amino acids: CASSYQTGFNSPLHF. The CDR3 DNA is TGTGCCAGCAGTTACCAGACAGGGTTTAATTCACCCCTCCACTTT.

At least ten counts were recorded for this clonotype. The chain carries TRBV13 and TRBJ1-6; unclear D gene. The CDR3 totals 14 residues. V dropped 0 bases and J dropped 6 bases, with 6 bases sitting between them. Per the germline V gene, CDR1 is PRHDT and CDR2 is FYEKMQ (reference sequence). The CDR3 region has the DNA TGTGCCAGCAGCTTAGGGGGCGGTAATTCACCCCTCCACTTT. This gives the protein CASSLGGGNSPLHF.

This clonotype was detected a few times. The rearrangement links TRBV20-1 to TRBJ1-5, with 8 positions matching TRBD1. The CDR3 sequence is 14 residues long. Per the germline V gene, CDR1 is DFQATT and CDR2 is SNEGSKA (reference sequence). V shed 4 bases, J shed 3 bases, and the junction held 5 bases outside the gene matches. The CDR3 bases are TGCAGTGCTACCGGGACAGGTGACAATCAGCCCCAGCATTTT. Translating gives CSATGTGDNQPQHF.

This chain links TRBV3-1 with TRBJ2-7; D is perhaps TRBD1 (5 bases). The CDR3 extends over 14 amino acids. CDR1 and CDR2 from the germline V gene are LGHDT and YNNKEL (reference sequence). The V end was cut by 1 base, the J end by 3 bases, with 10 bases between. The CDR3 reads CASSQGRQIYEQYF. The DNA of the CDR3 is TGTGCCAGCAGCCAAGGACGACAGATCTACGAGCAGTACTTC.

V gene TRBV6-5 combines with J gene TRBJ2-1; no definite D call. The ends were cut back, 0 bases at V and 0 bases at J, with 12 bases in the middle. This CDR3 spans 17 amino acids. Germline CDR1 is MNHEY and CDR2 is SVGAGI. Written as DNA, the CDR3 is TGTGCCAGCAGTTACTCGTGGCACCAAAACTCCTACAATGAGCAGTTCTTC. It translates to CASSYSWHQNSYNEQFF.

Turning to this clonotype: Compared with germline, one end of the junction differs, possibly owing to a read error. This sequence joins TRBV20-1 and TRBJ2-3, with TRBD2 matching 9 bases. CDR3 length: 14 residues. Per the germline V gene, CDR1 is DFQATT and CDR2 is SNEGSKA (reference sequence). The CDR3 sequence is CSARIAGVTDTQCF. CDR3 DNA: TGCAGTGCTAGAATAGCGGGGGTGACAGATACGCAGTGTTTT.

In this sample, this clonotype turned up many times. V gene TRBV12-3 or TRBV12-4 combines with J gene TRBJ1-6; D unresolved. Trimming removed 6 bases from V and 12 bases from J, with 15 bases in between. The CDR3 extends over 13 amino acids. CDR3 amino acids: CASSGRSGRPLHF. CDR3 DNA: TGTGCCAGCAGCGGACGGTCAGGTCGACCCCTCCACTTT.

In this sample, this clonotype turned up a few times. This chain uses TRBV7-2 with TRBJ2-2; D is undetermined. Germline values: CDR1 SGHTA, CDR2 FQGNSA. V was shortened by 5 bases and J by 3 bases, with 10 bases between the two germline ends. This CDR3 region has 14 residues. CDR3 sequence (DNA): TGTGCCAGCAGCGTAGGCCCCGACACCGGGGAGCTGTTTTTT. It yields the protein CASSVGPDTGELFF. Supplemented by reference TRBV7-2 and TRBJ2-2, the full variable domain reads GAGVSQSPSNKVTEKGKDVELRCDPISGHTALYWYRQSLGQGLEFLIYFQGNSAPDKSGLPSDRFSAERTGGSVSTLTIQRTQQEDSAVYLCASSVGPDTGELFFGEGSRLTVL.